Shown below are 30 T cell receptor beta chains from a single sample sequenced in a study of post-analysis software for immune sequencing data. Regarding the study as a whole: Patients showed TRBV5-6, TRBV5-1 and TRBV20-1 among roughly 5 TRBV segments more frequent than in controls.

Unique molecular identifiers were present in the TCR beta cDNA libraries. MiXCR, applied by TCRdb to the PCR reads, yields one record per CDR3 protein. This table has about 620,000 distinct CDR3 sequences, roughly 47% appearing once. Their antigens remain unidentified. Sequences were obtained from blood. These TCRs come from a girl aged 5 to 17 with multiple sclerosis.

This clonotype occurred a few times. J is TRBJ2-7 and V is TRBV20-1; 9 bases are shared with TRBD1. This CDR3 region has 12 residues. After removal of 6 bases from V and 3 bases from J, the junction contained 3 bases not matched to a gene. Germline assignment: CDR1 DFQATT and CDR2 SNEGSKA (reference sequence). The CDR3 is CSAGTGHYEQYF. Here the CDR3 DNA reads TGCAGTGCCGGGACAGGGCACTACGAGCAGTACTTC.

The chain links TRBV6-5 to TRBJ2-5; unclear D gene. The germline CDR1 and CDR2 sequences are MNHEY and SVGAGI. V gave up 2 bases and J gave up 2 bases, with 9 bases separating them. The CDR3 runs to 14 residues. The CDR3 protein is CASSYGRKQETQYF. CDR3 DNA sequence: TGTGCCAGCAGTTACGGGCGGAAACAAGAGACCCAGTACTTC.

This clonotype was recorded a few times. The genes are TRBV5-1 and TRBJ2-7; D is unresolved. Trimming shortened V by 1 base and J by 5 bases, and 7 bases separated the two germline ends. Germline assignment: CDR1 SGHRS and CDR2 YFSETQ. CDR3 size: 12 residues. CDR3: CASSLSTNEQYF. The DNA of the CDR3 is TGCGCCAGCAGCTTGTCTACGAACGAGCAGTACTTC.

The table lists this clonotype with a few counts. The chain links TRBV6-4 to TRBJ1-2, with TRBD1 identical over 7 bases. The CDR3 is 11 residues long. Germline lookup yields CDR1 MRHNA and CDR2 SNTAGT. V dropped 4 bases and J dropped 7; count of bases not matched to a gene: 0. CDR3 region: CASSAGGGYTF. The DNA of the CDR3 is TGTGCCAGCAGTGCAGGGGGTGGCTACACCTTC.

In regard to this clonotype: A read error may account for a junction end that differs from germline. The J gene is TRBJ2-4, the V gene TRBV4-1; D gene uncertain. Per the germline V gene, CDR1 is MGHRA and CDR2 is YSYEKL. The CDR3 runs to 14 residues. CDR3 coding DNA: TGCGCCGGCAGCCAAGATTACGGCAAAAACATTCAGTACTTC. Its translation is CAGSQDYGKNIQYF.

The V gene is TRBV3-1, the J gene TRBJ1-4, with a weak D call TRBD1 (6 bases). The V end was cut by 5 bases, the J end by 4 bases, with 8 bases between. The germline CDR1 and CDR2 sequences are LGHDT and YNNKEL (reference sequence). CDR3 length: 13 amino acids. CDR3 in amino acids: CASSNRVNEKLFF. The DNA of the CDR3 is TGTGCCAGCAGCAACAGGGTTAATGAAAAACTGTTTTTT.

The chain has TRBV6-2 or TRBV6-3 and TRBJ1-2; no firm D call. V lost 2 bases and J 4 bases, leaving 11 bases between the germline ends. Germline lookup yields CDR1 MNHEY and CDR2 SVGEGT. The CDR3 is 14 amino acids. CDR3 sequence (DNA): TGTGCCAGCAGTTACCGGGTGTCGAGCTATGGCTACACCTTC. Amino acids: CASSYRVSSYGYTF.

V and J are TRBV20-1 and TRBJ2-5; 10 positions match TRBD2. Germline V gene lookup returns CDR1 DFQATT and CDR2 SNEGSKA (reference sequence). Trimming removed 3 bases from V and 3 bases from J; junction bases left unmatched: 10. This CDR3 comprises 16 residues. Written as DNA, the CDR3 is TGCAGTGCTAGGGGGCCGGGACTAGCGCCGAAAGAGACCCAGTACTTC. The encoded protein is CSARGPGLAPKETQYF.

The chain has TRBV20-1 and TRBJ2-3; 9 nucleotides match TRBD2. CDR3 length: 16 residues. Germline V gene lookup returns CDR1 DFQATT and CDR2 SNEGSKA (reference sequence). Losses at the gene ends were 6 bases for V and 6 bases for J; bases not matched to a gene: 16. CDR3 sequence (DNA): TGCAGTGCCCAAGGGGCGGGAGGGGCGAAAGAGGATACGCAGTATTTT. Its translation is CSAQGAGGAKEDTQYF.

The CDR3 DNA reads as TGTGCCATCAGTGCGGACAAGGAACTAGCCGAGCAGTACTTC. Translation: CAISADKELAEQYF. The chain is built from TRBV10-3 and TRBJ2-7; TRBD2 is a possible D gene (6 bases). The CDR3 runs 14 residues. V lost 4 bases and J 6 bases, leaving 16 bases between the germline ends. Germline CDR1 reads ENHRY; CDR2 reads SYGVKD.

For this clonotype: A read error may produce the germline difference seen at one junction end. The genes are TRBV6-6 and TRBJ1-2; 7 bases align to TRBD1. Germline CDR1 MNHNY, CDR2 SVGAGI (reference sequence). The CDR3 contains 17 residues. In DNA, the CDR3 is TGTGCCAGCAGTTACTCGATTGTGCGGGACAGCGACTATGGCCACACCTTC. Protein sequence: CASSYSIVRDSDYGHTF.

About this clonotype: The final CDR3 position lacks the conserved phenylalanine or tryptophan, pointing to a likely read error. V gene TRBV20-1 combines with J gene TRBJ1-1; no definite D call. CDR3 length: 12 amino acids. CDR1 is DFQATT, CDR2 SNEGSKA, per germline (reference sequence). Trimming removed 3 bases from V and 1 base from J, with 6 bases in between. Written as DNA, the CDR3 is TGCAGTGCTAGTGGGCGGAACACTGAAGCTTTCCTT. It codes for CSASGRNTEAFL.

This chain links TRBV7-8 with TRBJ1-5; D call uncertain. This CDR3 is 15 amino acids long. V lost 7 bases, J lost 7 bases, and 20 bases lay in between. The germline CDR1 and CDR2 sequences are SGHVS and FQNEAQ. The CDR3 spells CASTKAGYLGQPQHF. CDR3 coding DNA: TGTGCCAGCACCAAAGCGGGATACCTAGGCCAGCCCCAGCATTTT.

This clonotype has only a few counts. This rearrangement joins TRBV9 to TRBJ1-2; D gene uncertain. The CDR3 spans 16 residues. V was cut by 0 bases and J by 4 bases, with 16 bases left in between. Germline assignment: CDR1 SGDLS and CDR2 YYNGEE. The CDR3 reads CASSVATGASTYGYTF. The DNA of the CDR3 is TGTGCCAGCAGCGTAGCTACGGGCGCCTCGACCTATGGCTACACCTTC. Together with reference TRBV9 and TRBJ1-2, the CDR3 gives the full variable domain: DSGVTQTPKHLITATGQRVTLRCSPRSGDLSVYWYQQSLDQGLQFLIQYYNGEERAKGNILERFSAQQFPDLHSELNLSSLELGDSALYFCASSVATGASTYGYTFGSGTRLTVV.

This sequence joins TRBV5-5 and TRBJ2-3, with D perhaps TRBD2 (6 bases). Germline V lookup: CDR1 SGHKS, CDR2 YYEKEE (reference sequence). The length of the CDR3 is 15 residues. V dropped 1 base and J dropped 7 bases, with 16 bases sitting between them. CDR3 amino acids: CASSLLRDSGYTQYF. The CDR3 coding sequence is TGTGCCAGCAGCTTGCTAAGGGACTCGGGATATACGCAGTATTTT.

There are a few counts of this clonotype. The chain joins TRBV20-1 to TRBJ2-7, with 9 bases fitting TRBD2. The last part of the DNA fits TRBJ2-5 better; the J call may be wrong. The germline CDR1 and CDR2 sequences are DFQATT and SNEGSKA (reference sequence). CDR3 size: 13 residues. CDR3 residues: CSAWRGGGETQYF. CDR3 DNA: TGCAGTGCTTGGCGGGGGGGCGGGGAGACCCAGTACTTC.

The chain is built from TRBV5-1 and TRBJ1-4; no clear D. Per germline, CDR1 SGHRS and CDR2 YFSETQ. CDR3 size: 13 residues. The V end was cut by 4 bases, the J end by 8 bases, with 12 bases between. CDR3 DNA sequence: TGCGCCAGCAGCCGGGCGGCGGGGGAAAAACTGTTTTTT. It translates to CASSRAAGEKLFF.

As DNA, the CDR3 is TGTGCCAGCAGCACCTTTACAGGATTAACTCCCTACGAGCAGTACTTC. Residues: CASSTFTGLTPYEQYF. This chain connects TRBV7-6 to TRBJ2-7; a possible D gene is TRBD1 (5 bases). This CDR3 has 16 amino acids. V was cut by 5 bases and J by 2 bases, with 19 bases left in between. CDR1 SGHVS and CDR2 FNYEAQ come from the germline V gene.

This clonotype has a handful of counts. The rearrangement uses TRBV7-3 and TRBJ2-3; no clear D. The germline V gene has CDR1 SGHTA and CDR2 FQGTGA. The ends were cut back, 2 bases at V and 0 bases at J, with 6 bases in the middle. This CDR3 comprises 14 residues. The CDR3 bases are TGTGCCAGCAGCTTATGGAGTAGCACAGATACGCAGTATTTT. As protein: CASSLWSSTDTQYF.

The chain combines TRBV10-3 with TRBJ1-6; 10 bases agree with TRBD1. The germline gives CDR1 ENHRY, CDR2 SYGVKD. The CDR3 covers 15 residues. V shed 3 bases and J 7 bases; nucleotides not matched to a gene: 3. CDR3 region: CAISEGTGENSPLHF. DNA of the CDR3: TGTGCCATCAGTGAAGGGACAGGGGAGAATTCACCCCTCCACTTT.

The gene calls are TRBV6-1 and TRBJ2-7, with 10 bases fitting TRBD2. V shed 6 bases and J 7 bases; nucleotides not matched to a gene: 18. CDR3 length: 17 residues. Germline CDR1 is MNHNS and CDR2 is SASEGT. CDR3 coding DNA: TGTGCCAGCAGGTCCTTAAAGCGGGAGGGATCCTACAATGAGCAGTACTTC. As protein: CASRSLKREGSYNEQYF.

This chain joins TRBV13 and TRBJ2-5; D may be TRBD2 (6 bases). V dropped 5 bases and J dropped 11 bases, with 27 bases sitting between them. The germline CDR1 and CDR2 sequences are PRHDT and FYEKMQ (reference sequence). The CDR3 contains 16 residues. As DNA, the CDR3 is TGTGCCAGCAGCGCGGGGACTTGGGCGGATGTGGGGGAGCAGTACTTC. Amino acid sequence: CASSAGTWADVGEQYF.

The rearrangement links TRBV11-2 to TRBJ2-1; 10 bases match TRBD2. The germline V gene encodes CDR1 SGHAT and CDR2 FQNNGV. J was trimmed by 0 bases and V by 6 bases; bases with no gene match: 5. The CDR3 sequence is 16 residues long. The CDR3 DNA follows: TGTGCCAGCAGATCTAAGCGGGAGGGCTCCTACAATGAGCAGTTCTTC. It encodes CASRSKREGSYNEQFF.

V and J are TRBV12-3 or TRBV12-4 and TRBJ2-7; D is possibly TRBD1 or TRBD2 (6 bases each). The J call may be faulty, since TRBJ2-5 better matches the DNA end. The CDR3 totals 13 residues. The CDR3 nucleotides are TGTGCCAGCAGCAGGGGACTGCTAGAGACCCAGTACTTC. It yields the protein CASSRGLLETQYF.

This clonotype was seen more than once but under ten times. The rearrangement links TRBV27 to TRBJ2-7, with TRBD2 matching over 9 bases. The germline V gene encodes CDR1 MNHEY and CDR2 SMNVEV (reference sequence). V was pared by 6 bases and J by 4 bases, with 10 bases of the junction left unmatched. CDR3 length: 15 residues. In DNA, the CDR3 is TGTGCCAGCAGAAAACCGGCGGGAGGGGTTTACGAGCAGTACTTC. Protein: CASRKPAGGVYEQYF.

For this clonotype: A junction boundary mismatches the germline segment, possibly from a read error. The chain recombines TRBV7-2 with TRBJ2-7; 7 bases are shared with TRBD2. From germline, CDR1 is SGHTA and CDR2 FQGNSA. This CDR3 contains 14 residues. CDR3 residues: CASSLAVGLGEQYF. In DNA form, the CDR3 reads TGCGCCAGCAGCCTAGCGGTGGGGTTGGGAGAGCAGTACTTC.

The chain joins TRBV5-1 to TRBJ2-1; no clear D. The germline V gene encodes CDR1 SGHRS and CDR2 YFSETQ. Trimming stripped 2 bases from V and 0 bases from J, with 12 bases between. This CDR3 comprises 16 residues. The CDR3 region has the DNA TGCGCCAGCAGCTTTCGGCTCCAGACCTCCTACAATGAGCAGTTCTTC. It codes for CASSFRLQTSYNEQFF.

This clonotype was recorded many times. This chain uses TRBV20-1 with TRBJ1-2; D call uncertain. This CDR3 spans 11 amino acids. CDR1 DFQATT and CDR2 SNEGSKA come from the germline V gene (reference sequence). The V and J ends lost 1 base and 6 bases respectively, with 6 bases between them. The CDR3 sequence: CSARGGNGYTF. The CDR3 DNA sequence: TGCAGTGCTAGAGGCGGGAATGGCTACACCTTC.

This clonotype has just a few counts. The CDR3: CASSLKGQGVFYGYTF. The CDR3 nucleotides are TGCGCCAGCAGCTTGAAGGGACAGGGGGTTTTTTATGGCTACACCTTC. V gene TRBV5-1 combines with J gene TRBJ1-2; 11 bases fit TRBD1. This CDR3 is 16 amino acids long. V lost 1 base to trimming and J lost 5 bases; unmatched junction nucleotides: 7. Germline lookup yields CDR1 SGHRS and CDR2 YFSETQ.

This chain links TRBV29-1 with TRBJ2-5, with 9 bases that match TRBD2. In germline, CDR1 is SQVTM, CDR2 ANQGSEA. This CDR3 comprises 13 residues. J lost 4 bases, V lost 4 bases, and 4 bases had no gene match. The CDR3 DNA reads as TGCAGCGTTGGAGGACTAGCGAGAGAGACCCAGTACTTC. It yields the protein CSVGGLARETQYF.